This TCR beta chain was identified in a study of blood T cell repertoires in COVID-19. Study context: Material from acute and convalescent COVID-19 was sourced from the United States, Italy and Spain.

Original handling: Nucleated cell counts were estimated from reference gene primer amplification. Assay used: immunoSEQ multiplex PCR; TCRdb lists only in-frame clones, some missing. V and J calls and clone size are as listed in that table; D and trimming were resolved from the DNA. The table records roughly 260,000 clones, 86% of them present only once. The sequenced sample consisted of peripheral blood. This TCR came from a man in his forties who had recovered from COVID-19.

The CDR3 is CASSLVAGGSYGYTF. CDR3 sequence (DNA): TGTGCCAGCAGCTTAGTTGCAGGGGGGTCCTATGGCTACACCTTC. The chain is built from TRBV7-2 and TRBJ1-2; 7 bases line up with TRBD1. CDR1 SGHTA and CDR2 FQGNSA come from the germline V gene. This CDR3 comprises 15 residues. The trim removed 1 base at V and 4 bases at J, leaving 6 bases unmatched.